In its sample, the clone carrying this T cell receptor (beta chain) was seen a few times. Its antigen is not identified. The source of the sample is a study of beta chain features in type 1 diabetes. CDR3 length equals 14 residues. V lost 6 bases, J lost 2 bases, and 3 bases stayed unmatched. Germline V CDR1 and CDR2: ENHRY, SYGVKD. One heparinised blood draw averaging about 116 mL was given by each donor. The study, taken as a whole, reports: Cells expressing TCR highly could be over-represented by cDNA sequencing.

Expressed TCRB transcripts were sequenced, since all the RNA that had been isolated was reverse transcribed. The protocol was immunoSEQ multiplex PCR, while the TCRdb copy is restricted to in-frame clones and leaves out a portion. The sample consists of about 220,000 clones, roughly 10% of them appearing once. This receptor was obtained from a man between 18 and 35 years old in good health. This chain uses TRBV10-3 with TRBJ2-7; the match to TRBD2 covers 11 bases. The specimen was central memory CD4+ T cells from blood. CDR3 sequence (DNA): TGTGCCATCAGCCCTAGCGGGGGGACCTACGAGCAGTACTTC. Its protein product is CAISPSGGTYEQYF.